One and the same sample provided the 5 T cell receptor beta chains below, sequenced in a study of T cells expressing NK-cell markers. TCRdb reprocessed the 5' RACE reads; each CDR3 protein has one entry and no DNA is given. Here the sample table reports almost 450,000 distinct CDR3 sequences. The specimen was blood T cells: a sorted CD56 or NKG2C T cell subset, CD4+ or CD8+ T cells, or bulk PBMC T cells (not recorded which). These TCRs come from a woman between 18 and 69 years old in good health.

The chain employs TRBV24-1 and TRBJ2-1; TCRdb calls TRBD1, which cannot be checked without DNA. Germline CDR1 is KGHDR and CDR2 is SFDVKD. CDR3 length: 15 residues. This CDR3 reads CATSDLGTGYNEQFF.

This rearrangement joins TRBV20-1 to TRBJ1-1; as DNA is missing, the TRBD1 call by TCRdb cannot be tested. This CDR3 has 13 amino acids. CDR1 is DFQATT and CDR2 is SNEGSKA in the germline V gene (reference sequence). CDR3 sequence: CSARGWGDTEAFF.

The gene calls are TRBV20-1 and TRBJ1-5; TCRdb's D call, TRBD1, is unchecked because there is no DNA. This CDR3 has 17 residues. Germline values: CDR1 DFQATT, CDR2 SNEGSKA (reference sequence). The CDR3 loop is CSAREGGGHLFNQPQHF.

The chain joins TRBV14 to TRBJ2-1; the TCRdb call, TRBD1, lacks DNA for checking. This CDR3 is 17 amino acids long. Germline CDR1 SGHDN, CDR2 FVKESK. CDR3: CASSRFGAGASYNEQFF.

This chain joins TRBV5-1 and TRBJ2-1; as DNA is missing, the TRBD1 call by TCRdb cannot be tested. The CDR3 is 15 amino acids. Per the germline V gene, CDR1 is SGHRS and CDR2 is YFSETQ. The CDR3 sequence is CASSFAGTGNNEQFF.